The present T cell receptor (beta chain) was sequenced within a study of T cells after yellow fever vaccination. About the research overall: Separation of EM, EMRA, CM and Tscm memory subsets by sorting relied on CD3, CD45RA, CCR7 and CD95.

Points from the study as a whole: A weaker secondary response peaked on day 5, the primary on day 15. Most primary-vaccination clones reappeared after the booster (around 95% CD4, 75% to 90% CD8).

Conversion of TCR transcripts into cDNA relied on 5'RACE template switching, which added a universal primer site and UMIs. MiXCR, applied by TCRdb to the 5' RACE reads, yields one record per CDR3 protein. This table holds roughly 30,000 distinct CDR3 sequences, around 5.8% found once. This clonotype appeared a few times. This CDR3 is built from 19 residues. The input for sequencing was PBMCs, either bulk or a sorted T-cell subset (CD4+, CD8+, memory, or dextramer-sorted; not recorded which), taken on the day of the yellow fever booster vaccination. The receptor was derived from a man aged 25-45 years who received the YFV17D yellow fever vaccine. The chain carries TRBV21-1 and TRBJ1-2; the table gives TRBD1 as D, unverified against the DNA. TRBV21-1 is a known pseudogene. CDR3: CASSNLGGTGTTGNYGYTF. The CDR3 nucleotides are TGTGCCAGCAGCAATTTGGGGGGGACAGGGACCACCGGCAACTATGGCTACACCTTC.